This note documents a single T cell receptor beta chain sequence. The source of the sample is a study of technical replicates of blood from a handful of donors. Profiled with immunoSEQ multiplex PCR; TCRdb holds only in-frame clones, not every one. Of 95,000 to 100,000 clones detected, over 95% appear once; the ten largest clones hold roughly 0.19%. Material: T cells isolated from PBMCs. The clonotype originates from a human donor in good health.

The CDR3 DNA is TGTGCCAGCTCGGGGATGATAGAGACCCAGTACTTC. Amino acid sequence: CASSGMIETQYF. The chain is built from TRBV14 and TRBJ2-5, with TRBD2 as a possible D gene (5 bases). Germline lookup yields CDR1 SGHDN and CDR2 FVKESK. The CDR3 runs to 12 residues. Trimming took off 8 bases at V and 4 bases at J, with 11 bases between the two ends. The full variable domain, its missing parts supplied by reference TRBV14 and TRBJ2-5, is EAGVTQFPSHSVIEKGQTVTLRCDPISGHDNLYWYRRVMGKEIKFLLHFVKESKQDESGMPNNRFLAERTGGTYSTLKVQPAELEDSGVYFCASSGMIETQYFGPGTRLLVL.